The 2 T cell receptor beta chains below all came from one sample that was sequenced in a study of response to subunit inactivated influenza vaccine. TCRdb analysed the RT-PCR reads with MiXCR anew, one entry per CDR3 protein. The repertoire consists of 650,000 to 850,000 distinct CDR3 sequences, with around 13% occurring once and the leading ten covering around 7%. The specimen was PBMCs from blood, collected less than 15 days before vaccination. Receptors were obtained from a man aged 50 to 60 who received an inactivated influenza vaccine.

V and J are TRBV12-3 or TRBV12-4 and TRBJ2-1; D is undetermined. CDR3 size: 12 residues. The V end lost 3 bases, the J end lost 15 bases, and 15 bases lay between the germline ends. The CDR3 DNA sequence: TGTGCCAGCAGTTTCGGTCTCAGGAGAGCGTTCTTC. Amino acid sequence: CASSFGLRRAFF.

This clonotype has ten or more counts. The V and J genes are TRBV7-2 and TRBJ1-1; TRBD1 aligns across 8 bases. Trimming took 5 bases from V and 0 from J; bases not matched to a gene: 5. Per the germline V gene, CDR1 is SGHTA and CDR2 is FQGNSA. The CDR3 length is 15 residues. The CDR3 DNA reads TGTGCCAGCAGCATCTACAGGGGGTTGAACACTGAAGCTTTCTTT. The encoded protein is CASSIYRGLNTEAFF.